Listed below are T cell receptor beta chains from one sample, sequenced in a study of blood T cell repertoires in COVID-19. The repertoire was sequenced with immunoSEQ multiplex PCR; TCRdb's copy has only in-frame clones and lacks some. The repertoire includes 65,000 to 90,000 clones, 75% to 85% of them detected once, and roughly 28% sits in the top ten. Material: peripheral blood. Receptors originate from a woman aged 80 or over with acute or convalescent COVID-19. Each CDR3 is given with its conserved first and last residue. A D gene is named only where the DNA matches it firmly. Size tells how often a clone was seen (once, few, many) or the class of an expanded clone, and some rows leave it out.

TRBV28	once	TRBJ2-1	TRBD2	TGTGCCAGCAGTTTACCTGGGACTAGCGATTACAATGAGCAGTTCTTC	CASSLPGTSDYNEQFF
TRBV3-1/TRBV3-2	.	TRBJ1-2	TRBD1	TGTGCCAGCAGCCAAGACCAGTGGACAGGCGTTAACTATGGCTACACCTTC	CASSQDQWTGVNYGYTF
TRBV7-2	.	TRBJ2-5	.	TGTGCCAGCAGCTTAGATACTATCAGCGAGACCCAGTACTTC	CASSLDTISETQYF
TRBV7-8	.	TRBJ1-3	TRBD1	TGTGCCAGCAGCTTATCGACAGGGACTGGAAACACCATATATTTT	CASSLSTGTGNTIYF
TRBV7-2	few	TRBJ2-7	TRBD2	TGTGCCAGCAGCTCCGGGACTAGCTCCGAGCAGTACTTC	CASSSGTSSEQYF
TRBV7-6	.	TRBJ2-5	TRBD2	TGTGCCAGCAGCCGGGGGTGGACTAGCGGGATCCGAGAGACCCAGTACTTC	CASSRGWTSGIRETQYF
TRBV11-2	.	TRBJ1-5	.	TGTGCCAGCAGCTTAGACCCTAATAGCAATCAGCCCCAGCATTTT	CASSLDPNSNQPQHF
TRBV24-1	.	TRBJ2-1	.	TGTGCCACCAGTGACCCATCGACGGGACAAAACAATGAGCAGTTCTTC	CATSDPSTGQNNEQFF
TRBV28	.	TRBJ2-7	TRBD2	TGTGCCAGCAGTTTCAACGGGTGGGGACTAGCCTTATACGAGCAGTACTTC	CASSFNGWGLALYEQYF
TRBV7-9	once	TRBJ1-6	.	TGTGCCAGCAGCTTAGAAGGGAGCTCCTATAATTCACCCCTCCACTTT	CASSLEGSSYNSPLHF
TRBV6-5	.	TRBJ2-5	.	TGTGCCAGCAGTTCACTTAAAGGGGTTCAAGAGACCCAGTACTTC	CASSSLKGVQETQYF
TRBV5-1	once	TRBJ2-5	TRBD2	TGCGCCAGCAGCGCGACCGGGACTAGCGGCCAAGAGACCCAGTACTTC	CASSATGTSGQETQYF
TRBV2	.	TRBJ1-2	.	TGTGCCAGCAGGGGAGGGACGGCGAACTATGGCTACACCTTC	CASRGGTANYGYTF
TRBV5-1	.	TRBJ2-3	TRBD2	TGCGCCAGCAGCCCTAGGGCCCTAGCGGGAAACACAGATACGCAGTATTTT	CASSPRALAGNTDTQYF
TRBV6-5	.	TRBJ1-2	TRBD1	TGTGCCAGCCGCTTAACAGGGGTCTATGGCTACACCTTC	CASRLTGVYGYTF
TRBV12-3/TRBV12-4	.	TRBJ2-7	.	TGTGCCAGCAGCCCGACTAGTTCCTACGAGCAGTACTTC	CASSPTSSYEQYF
TRBV7-6	.	TRBJ2-5	TRBD2	TGTGCCAGCAGCTTAGAGGCTAGCGGGGAGATTTTAGAGACCCAGTACTTC	CASSLEASGEILETQYF
TRBV3-1/TRBV3-2	.	TRBJ2-5	TRBD2	TGTGCCAGCAGCCAAGGTGTTAGCGGGAGCGGGACCCAGTACTTC	CASSQGVSGSGTQYF
TRBV30	.	TRBJ2-5	TRBD2	TGTGCCTGGAAAAGAGCGGGGACTCAAGAGACCCAGTACTTC	CAWKRAGTQETQYF
TRBV5-1	.	TRBJ1-1	TRBD1	TGCGCCAGCAGCTTGTGGCAGGGGGGTCTAAACACTGAAGCTTTCTTT	CASSLWQGGLNTEAFF